This entry lists 4 T cell receptor beta chains sequenced from one sample in a study of T-cell reconstitution after alpha-beta-depleted transplantation in children. It was with unique molecular identifiers that the TCRbeta library was prepared. TCRdb itself ran the PCR reads through MiXCR, one entry per CDR3 protein. Among some 550,000 distinct CDR3 sequences listed, around 16% were seen once. The sample in question was PBMCs from the stem cell graft donor, obtained from the stem cell graft. Receptors were obtained from a human donor who donated a stem cell graft to a child with acute lymphoblastic leukemia.

The CDR3 DNA sequence: TGTGCCACCAGTGACAGGGTTACCAGCAATCAGCCCCAGCATTTT. Translating it yields CATSDRVTSNQPQHF. The chain couples TRBV24-1 to TRBJ1-5, with TRBD1 as a possible D gene (5 bases). Between the trimmed V and J ends, which lost 4 bases and 1 base, there was a span of 10 bases. CDR3 size: 15 residues. Germline-derived CDR1 and CDR2 are KGHDR and SFDVKD.

This clonotype showed up just a few times. The rearrangement joins TRBV5-1 to TRBJ2-2; maybe TRBD2 (6 bases). Germline loops: CDR1 SGHRS, CDR2 YFSETQ. The CDR3 contains 16 residues. Trimming took off 8 bases at V and 2 bases at J, with 19 bases between the two ends. The CDR3 nucleotides are TGCGCCAGTTTTCTCTGGGGCGGGGCCAACACCGGGGAGCTGTTTTTT. Residues: CASFLWGGANTGELFF. Based on the CDR3 plus reference TRBV5-1 and TRBJ2-2, the full variable domain is KAGVTQTPRYLIKTRGQQVTLSCSPISGHRSVSWYQQTPGQGLQFLFEYFSETQRNKGNFPGRFSGRQFSNSRSEMNVSTLELGDSALYLCASFLWGGANTGELFFGEGSRLTVL.

Only a few counts were recorded for this clonotype. The chain recombines TRBV5-1 with TRBJ2-7; D not resolved. The length of the CDR3 is 16 residues. The germline V gene has CDR1 SGHRS and CDR2 YFSETQ. V lost 4 bases and J lost 5, with 22 bases in between. The CDR3 is CASSLPKYGVGHEQYF. The CDR3, as DNA: TGCGCCAGCAGCCTTCCCAAGTATGGGGTGGGCCACGAGCAGTACTTC.

Only a few counts were recorded for this clonotype. The chain's CDR3 is CSVEVWTENEQFF. The CDR3 bases are TGCAGCGTTGAAGTTTGGACAGAGAATGAGCAGTTCTTC. The rearrangement links TRBV29-1 to TRBJ2-1; a weak D match, TRBD1 (6 bases). V was trimmed by 1 base and J by 7 bases, leaving 11 bases between them. Germline CDR1 and CDR2: SQVTM and ANQGSEA. CDR3 length equals 13 residues.